Listed here are 2 T cell receptor beta chains from one sample, sequenced in a study of human T cells and chemical hapten exposure. TCRdb recomputed calls from the RACE reads with MiXCR, one row per CDR3 protein. The sample gives roughly 360,000 distinct CDR3 sequences, about 4.4% of which show up once; 2% to 2.5% is in the top ten. Time point reported: patch test 1, 2 weeks after DPC sensitization. Noted treatment: therapeutic diphenylcyclopropenone sensitization with weekly scalp DPC. Sequenced material: whole blood, taken in connection with sensitization to the hapten diphenylcyclopropenone (DPC). These receptors originate from a woman in her forties or fifties with alopecia areata. Some clones in this sample may be carry-over from other donors' samples.

A few counts support this clonotype. The CDR3 region is CASSLWAYTEAFF. CDR3 sequence (DNA): TGTGCCAGCAGCTTATGGGCCTACACTGAAGCTTTCTTT. V gene TRBV7-9 combines with J gene TRBJ1-1, with no clear D. Germline CDR1 reads SEHNR; CDR2 reads FQNEAQ (reference sequence). Trimming stripped 2 bases from V and 3 bases from J, with 7 bases between. The CDR3 covers 13 residues.

In its sample, this clonotype was seen many times. The chain employs TRBV7-9 and TRBJ1-5; D is ambiguous. V shed 2 bases and J shed 5 bases, with 7 bases lying between them. The CDR3 runs 13 residues. Germline V gives CDR1 SEHNR, CDR2 FQNEAQ (reference sequence). The CDR3 coding sequence is TGTGCCAGCAGCTTAAATCGGGATCAGCCCCAGCATTTT. This translates into CASSLNRDQPQHF.